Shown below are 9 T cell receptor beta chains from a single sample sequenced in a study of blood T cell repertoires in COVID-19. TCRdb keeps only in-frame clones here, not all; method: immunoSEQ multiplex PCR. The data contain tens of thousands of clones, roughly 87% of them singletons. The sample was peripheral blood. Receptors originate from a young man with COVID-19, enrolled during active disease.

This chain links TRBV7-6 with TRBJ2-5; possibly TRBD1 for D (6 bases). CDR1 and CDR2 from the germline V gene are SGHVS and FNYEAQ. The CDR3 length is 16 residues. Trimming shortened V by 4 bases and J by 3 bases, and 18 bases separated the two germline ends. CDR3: CASSSVVTGAEETQYF. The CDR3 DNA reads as TGTGCCAGCAGCTCCGTAGTGACAGGCGCTGAAGAGACCCAGTACTTC.

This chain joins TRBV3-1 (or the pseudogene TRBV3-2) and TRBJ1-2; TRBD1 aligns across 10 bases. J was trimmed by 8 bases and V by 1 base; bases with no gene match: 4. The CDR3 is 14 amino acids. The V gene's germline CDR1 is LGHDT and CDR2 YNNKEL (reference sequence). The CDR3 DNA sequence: TGTGCCAGCAGCCAAGGACAGGGGGCGGGAGGCTACACCTTC. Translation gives CASSQGQGAGGYTF.

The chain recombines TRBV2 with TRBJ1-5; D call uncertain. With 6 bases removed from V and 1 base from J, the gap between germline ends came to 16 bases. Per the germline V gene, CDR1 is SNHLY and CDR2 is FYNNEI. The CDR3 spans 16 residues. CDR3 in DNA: TGTGCCAGCAGGGCCTCGGGGTTACTAAGCAATCAGCCCCAGCATTTT. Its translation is CASRASGLLSNQPQHF.

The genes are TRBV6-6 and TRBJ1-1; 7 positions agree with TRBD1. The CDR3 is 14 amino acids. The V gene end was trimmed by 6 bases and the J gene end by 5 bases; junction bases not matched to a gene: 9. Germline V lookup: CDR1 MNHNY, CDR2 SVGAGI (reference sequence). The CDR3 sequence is CASRTRGRGTEAFF. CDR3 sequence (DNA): TGTGCCAGCAGGACAAGGGGGCGCGGTACTGAAGCTTTCTTT.

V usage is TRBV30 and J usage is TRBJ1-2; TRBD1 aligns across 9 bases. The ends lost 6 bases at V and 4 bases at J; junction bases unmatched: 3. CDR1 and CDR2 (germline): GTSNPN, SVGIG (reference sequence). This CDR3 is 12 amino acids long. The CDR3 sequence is CACGTGPYGYTF. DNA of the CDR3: TGTGCCTGTGGGACAGGGCCCTATGGCTACACCTTC.

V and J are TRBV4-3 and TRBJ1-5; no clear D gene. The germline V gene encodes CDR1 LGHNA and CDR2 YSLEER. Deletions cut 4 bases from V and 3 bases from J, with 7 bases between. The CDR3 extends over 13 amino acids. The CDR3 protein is CASSREYNQPQHF. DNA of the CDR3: TGCGCCAGCAGCCGGGAGTACAATCAGCCCCAGCATTTT.

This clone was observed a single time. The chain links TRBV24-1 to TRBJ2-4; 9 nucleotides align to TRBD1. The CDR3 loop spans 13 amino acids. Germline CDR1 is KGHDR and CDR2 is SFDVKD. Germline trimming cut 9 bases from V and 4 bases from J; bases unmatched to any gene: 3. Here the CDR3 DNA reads TGTGCCACCCGGGACAGGGTTAAAAACATTCAGTACTTC. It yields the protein CATRDRVKNIQYF.

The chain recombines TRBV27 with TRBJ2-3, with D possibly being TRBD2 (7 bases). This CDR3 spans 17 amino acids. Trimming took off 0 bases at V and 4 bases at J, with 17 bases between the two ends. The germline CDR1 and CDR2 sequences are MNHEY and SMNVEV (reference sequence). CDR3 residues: CASSLSGGRNVPDTQYF. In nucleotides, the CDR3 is TGTGCCAGCAGTTTATCCGGGGGGCGCAATGTACCAGATACGCAGTATTTT.

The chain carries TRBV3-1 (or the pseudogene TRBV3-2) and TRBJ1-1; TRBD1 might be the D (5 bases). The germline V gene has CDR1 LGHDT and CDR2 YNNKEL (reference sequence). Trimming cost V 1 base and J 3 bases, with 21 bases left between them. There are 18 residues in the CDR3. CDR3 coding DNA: TGTGCCAGCAGCCAAGCGGGGGGTTTTTGGACGGTGGACACTGAAGCTTTCTTT. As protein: CASSQAGGFWTVDTEAFF.